The present T cell receptor beta chain was sequenced within a study of PD-1 blockade in classical Hodgkin lymphoma. Study-wide points: Reports indicated that newly diagnosed patients had lower baseline TCR diversity than healthy donors did. Nivolumab starters within 1 year of ASCT were excluded. While CD8+ TCR diversity did not rise significantly by C4D1, CD4+ TCR diversity did.

Produced via immunoSEQ multiplex PCR; TCRdb's table is partial and in-frame only. The sample shows some 9,500 clones, around 74% of them seen only once. The CDR3 loop spans 13 amino acids. Trimming took off 7 bases at V and 5 bases at J, with 12 bases between the two ends. CDR1 is SNHLY and CDR2 is FYNNEI in the germline V gene. The table lists this clone with a few counts. The target antigen is unknown. The time point denotes: cycle 4 day 1 (C4D1), after more than 5 weeks of nivolumab. All trial patients relapsed after autologous stem cell transplantation. Magnetic negative selection was used to purify CD4+ T cells from PBMCs that had been thawed.

The TCR comes from a human donor with classical Hodgkin lymphoma. The genes are TRBV2 and TRBJ1-5; tentative D call: TRBD1 (5 bases). This specimen was CD4+ T cells from blood, taken before the fourth cycle of nivolumab. CDR3 protein: CASKGAQDQPQHF. The CDR3, as DNA: TGTGCCAGCAAAGGGGCCCAAGATCAGCCCCAGCATTTT. Together with reference TRBV2 and TRBJ1-5, the CDR3 gives the full variable domain: EPEVTQTPSHQVTQMGQEVILRCVPISNHLYFYWYRQILGQKVEFLVSFYNNEISEKSEIFDDQFSVERPDGSNFTLKIRSTKLEDSAMYFCASKGAQDQPQHFGDGTRLSIL.